This T cell receptor (beta chain) was retrieved from a study of T cells in localized non-small cell lung cancer. General study findings and limits: A raised T cell density in blood coincided with lengthier overall survival. Appearances in adjacent lung were noted for a median about 50 of the top 100 tumor clones.

By its share, this clone is medium-sized. What it recognizes is unknown. The germline V gene encodes CDR1 SGHNT and CDR2 YENEEA. The CDR3 runs 17 residues. Losses at the gene ends were 5 bases for V and 11 bases for J; bases not matched to a gene: 15. Sequencing used immunoSEQ multiplex PCR; TCRdb keeps in-frame clones, though not all of them. The sample yields about 2,600 clones, 30% to 35% seen once. This chain links TRBV11-3 with TRBJ2-1; 13 bases agree with TRBD2. The starting material was lung tumor tissue, obtained before any cancer treatment. The source is a man aged 40 to 70 with stage I lung adenocarcinoma. The CDR3 here is CASSRLTGTSGKGKQFF. CDR3 in DNA: TGTGCCAGCAGCCGTCTCACGGGGACTAGCGGGAAGGGAAAGCAGTTCTTC.